The 11 T cell receptor beta chains reported below all come from one sample, sequenced in a study of T cells after yellow fever vaccination (dated by TCRdb to about 2019). The treatment or condition label here, explained by the study, means: live attenuated yellow fever vaccine strain. The library relied on 5' RACE. Sequencing instrument: Illumina HiSeq 2500. The public reads were reprocessed in TCRdb via fastp at Q25 and MiXCR, keeping in-frame beta chains. Every entry covers one CDR3 protein and lists the most common genes and DNA from its rows. The sample includes 110,000 or so distinct CDR3 sequences, with about 7% observed a single time. The top ten constitute 2.7% of the sample. Sequencing was performed on CD4+ T cells sorted from PBMCs, taken around 45 days after the first yellow fever vaccination. The receptors here all came from a man aged 18 to 30 who received the YFV17D yellow fever vaccine.

This clonotype was seen ten or more times. This chain links TRBV4-3 with TRBJ2-7; 7 nucleotides agree with TRBD1. J lost 2 bases, V lost 1 base, and 11 bases had no gene match. CDR3 size: 17 residues. From germline, CDR1 is LGHNA and CDR2 YSLEER. Written as DNA, the CDR3 is TGCGCCAGCAGCCAAGCCGAGTCGGGGACAGTACCCTACGAGCAGTACTTC. Its translation: CASSQAESGTVPYEQYF.

The chain uses TRBV5-1 and TRBJ2-6; 13 bases are a match to TRBD2. Losses at the gene ends were 3 bases for V and 0 bases for J; bases not matched to a gene: 3. The CDR3 loop spans 18 amino acids. The germline V gene has CDR1 SGHRS and CDR2 YFSETQ. CDR3 sequence reads: CASSWGLAGFSGANVLTF. For the CDR3, the DNA is TGCGCCAGCAGCTGGGGACTAGCGGGGTTCTCTGGGGCCAACGTCCTGACTTTC.

This clonotype was counted ten times or more. The CDR3 loop is CASSMARIGELFF. The CDR3 nucleotides are TGTGCCAGCAGCATGGCAAGGATCGGGGAGCTGTTTTTT. The chain uses TRBV7-2 and TRBJ2-2, with no clear D. Trimming left V 5 bases short and J 7 bases short, with 11 bases between. This CDR3 comprises 13 residues. Looked up from germline, CDR1 is SGHTA and CDR2 is FQGNSA.

Ten or more counts support this clonotype. The chain combines TRBV12-3 or TRBV12-4 with TRBJ1-5; TRBD1 matches 11 bases. The J segment lost 3 bases and the V segment lost 6 bases, leaving 1 base of the junction unmatched. This CDR3 spans 14 amino acids. The CDR3 reads CASRGQGDNQPQHF. DNA of the CDR3: TGTGCCAGCAGGGGACAGGGGGACAATCAGCCCCAGCATTTT.

The table lists this clonotype with many counts. The chain carries TRBV6-2 or TRBV6-3 and TRBJ2-1; TRBD2 matches 14 bases. The CDR3 runs 17 residues. Germline V gene data show CDR1 as MNHEY and CDR2 as SVGEGT. Unmatched junction bases numbered 7, after V lost 2 bases and J lost 7 bases. The CDR3 reads CASSYRGLAGDPNEQFF. The CDR3 DNA sequence: TGTGCCAGCAGTTACCGGGGACTAGCGGGGGATCCGAATGAGCAGTTCTTC.

This clonotype turned up a few times. V is TRBV4-3 and J is TRBJ1-3; the D is unclear. V lost 1 base, J lost 3 bases, and 10 bases lay in between. Germline-derived CDR1 and CDR2 are LGHNA and YSLEER. CDR3 size: 15 residues. Written as DNA, the CDR3 is TGCGCCAGCAGCCAAGCGGAAGAGGGTGGAAACACCATATATTTT. It codes for CASSQAEEGGNTIYF.

At least ten counts were recorded for this clonotype. The chain carries TRBV12-3 or TRBV12-4 and TRBJ1-5; D is uncertain. The CDR3 runs to 16 residues. The V end lost 0 bases, the J end lost 7 bases, and 16 bases lay between the germline ends. CDR3 sequence: CASSLALGRGRQPQHF. In DNA, the CDR3 is TGTGCCAGCAGTTTAGCGCTCGGACGGGGAAGGCAGCCCCAGCATTTT.

The rearrangement uses TRBV4-3 and TRBJ2-7, with 9 bases lining up with TRBD1. V gave up 4 bases and J gave up 3 bases; unmatched junction bases: 13. Germline-derived CDR1 and CDR2 are LGHNA and YSLEER. The CDR3 has 17 amino acids. Here the CDR3 DNA reads TGCGCCAGCAGCCCGCCCCCCGGACAGGGGAAATACTACGAGCAGTACTTC. Translated: CASSPPPGQGKYYEQYF.

The table lists this clonotype with many counts. V usage is TRBV4-3 and J usage is TRBJ2-1; 10 nucleotides match TRBD2. J was trimmed by 6 bases and V by 2 bases; bases with no gene match: 4. The CDR3 contains 15 residues. CDR1 and CDR2 (germline): LGHNA, YSLEER. CDR3 DNA sequence: TGCGCCAGCAGCCAACCTAGCGGGGGCCTCAATGAGCAGTTCTTC. Protein sequence: CASSQPSGGLNEQFF.

In this sample, this clonotype turned up many times. The rearrangement links TRBV6-5 to TRBJ2-3; perhaps TRBD1 as D (6 bases). V lost 4 bases and J 1 base, leaving 12 bases between the germline ends. Per germline, CDR1 MNHEY and CDR2 SVGAGI. CDR3 length: 15 residues. CDR3: CASSFTGWGTDTQYF. CDR3 DNA sequence: TGTGCCAGCAGTTTCACAGGGTGGGGCACAGATACGCAGTATTTT.

The table lists this clonotype with many counts. V gene TRBV11-1 combines with J gene TRBJ2-1; perhaps D is TRBD1 or TRBD2 (5 bases each). Germline V CDR1 and CDR2: SGHAT, FQDESV (reference sequence). The V end lost 2 bases, the J end lost 4 bases, and 24 bases lay between the germline ends. The CDR3 has 19 amino acids. The CDR3 here is CASSLTGTPGLVGYNEQFF. The DNA for the CDR3 is TGTGCCAGCAGCTTAACCGGGACCCCCGGTCTCGTCGGGTACAATGAGCAGTTCTTC.